The clone carrying this T cell receptor beta chain was detected only a few times. Its matching antigen is unknown. A read error may account for a junction end that differs from germline. This sample stems from a study of response to subunit inactivated influenza vaccine. TCRdb re-analysed the RT-PCR reads in MiXCR, keeping a single row per CDR3 protein. The profile shows about 780,000 distinct CDR3 sequences, approximately 17% of them singletons. General observations from the study: Each seasonal flu vaccination may recruit only limited new T cells, authors suggested.

The receptor was isolated from a man aged 50-59 years who received an inactivated influenza vaccine. The starting material was PBMCs from blood, obtained around 5 days after vaccination.

The CDR3, as DNA: TGTGCCAGCACTTTAGGAAGCGGGAGCACCTACGAGCAGTACTTC. The encoded protein is CASTLGSGSTYEQYF. The chain joins TRBV27 to TRBJ2-7; 8 bases line up with TRBD2. This CDR3 spans 15 amino acids. Germline V lookup: CDR1 MNHEY, CDR2 SMNVEV (reference sequence).